This TCR beta chain emerged from a study of shared clonotypes between healthy human individuals. The authors' processing: Quality scores were absent from the junction-only immunoSEQ sequences, so filtering differed. Profiling relied on immunoSEQ multiplex PCR, and the TCRdb table lists in-frame clones only, not all of them. The V and J calls and clone size are taken from that table; D and trimming were inferred from the DNA. The sample holds approximately 470,000 clones, more than 65% seen once. Comments on this clone: A far more abundant clone sits one base away, making this likely a read error.

CDR3 length: 11 amino acids. Germline V gene data show CDR1 as MNHNY and CDR2 as SVGAGI (reference sequence). V lost 1 base and J lost 5, with 2 bases in between. This receptor was identified in a woman between 40 and 50 years old in good health. Some clones in this sample may be carry-over from other donors' samples. The gene calls are TRBV6-6 and TRBJ2-5; D remains unclear. The material sequenced was PBMCs. The CDR3 loop reads CASSYWETQYF. The CDR3 DNA is TGTGCCAGCAGTTACTGGGAGACCCAGTACTTC.